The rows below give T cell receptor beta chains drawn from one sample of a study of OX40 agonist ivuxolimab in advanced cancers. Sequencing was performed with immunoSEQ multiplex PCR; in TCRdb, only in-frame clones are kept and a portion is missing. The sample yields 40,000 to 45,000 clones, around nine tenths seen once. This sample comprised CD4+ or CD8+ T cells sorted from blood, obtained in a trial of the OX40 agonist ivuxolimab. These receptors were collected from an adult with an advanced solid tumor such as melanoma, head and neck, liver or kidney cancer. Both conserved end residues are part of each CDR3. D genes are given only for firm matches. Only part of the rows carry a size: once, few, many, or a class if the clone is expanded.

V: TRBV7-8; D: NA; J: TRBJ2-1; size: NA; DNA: TGTGCCAGCAGCTTAGAGCGGGCCGCATACAATGAGCAGTTCTTC; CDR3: CASSLERAAYNEQFF
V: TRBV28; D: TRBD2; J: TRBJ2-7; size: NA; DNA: TGTGCCAGCAGTTTTAAGGTGGGAGGGCTGTCCTACGAGCAGTACTTC; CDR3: CASSFKVGGLSYEQYF
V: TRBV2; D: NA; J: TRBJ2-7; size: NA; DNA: TGTGCCAGCAGTAAGGTAGCATCCGAGCAGTACTTC; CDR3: CASSKVASEQYF
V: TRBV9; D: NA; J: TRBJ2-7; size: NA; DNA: TGTGCCAGCAGCGTTTACGGCGGGGCCTACGAGCAGTACTTC; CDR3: CASSVYGGAYEQYF
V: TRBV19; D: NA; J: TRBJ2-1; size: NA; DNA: TGTGCCAGTAAGGCCGTCGGGGACAATGAGCAGTTCTTC; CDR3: CASKAVGDNEQFF
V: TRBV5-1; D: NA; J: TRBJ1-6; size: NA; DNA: TGCGCCAGCAGCTTATCGGGTCTCAGGAGCTCCTATAATTCACCCCTCCACTTT; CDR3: CASSLSGLRSSYNSPLHF
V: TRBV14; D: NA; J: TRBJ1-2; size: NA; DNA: TGTGCCAGCAGCCAACTCACATATAACTATGGCTACACCTTC; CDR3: CASSQLTYNYGYTF
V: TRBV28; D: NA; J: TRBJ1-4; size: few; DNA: TGTGCCAGCAGTCTACCCCGGGACTCACTTCGAACAACTAATGAAAAACTGTTTTTT; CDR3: CASSLPRDSLRTTNEKLFF
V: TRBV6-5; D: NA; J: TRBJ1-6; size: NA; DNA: TGTGCCAGCAGTTACGGGGCCGGGTCTAATTCACCCCTCCACTTT; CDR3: CASSYGAGSNSPLHF
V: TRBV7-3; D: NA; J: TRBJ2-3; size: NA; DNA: TGTGCCAGCAGCTTAGGATACGGTAGCACAGATACGCAGTATTTT; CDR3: CASSLGYGSTDTQYF
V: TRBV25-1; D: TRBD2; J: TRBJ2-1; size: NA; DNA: TGTGCCAGCAGTCGGGGAGGGTTGAGCTCCTACAATGAGCAGTTCTTC; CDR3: CASSRGGLSSYNEQFF
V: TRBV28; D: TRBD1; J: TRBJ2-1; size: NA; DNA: TGTGCCAGCAGTTCTTACGGTGGGACAGCCTTTGCCAGAAGCTCCTACAATGAGCAGTTCTTC; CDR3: CASSSYGGTAFARSSYNEQFF
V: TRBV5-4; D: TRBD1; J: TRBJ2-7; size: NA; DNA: TGTGCCAGCAGCATAGGACAGGGCCCCTACGAGCAGTACTTC; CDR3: CASSIGQGPYEQYF
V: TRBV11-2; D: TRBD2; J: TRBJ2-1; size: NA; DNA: TGTGCCAGCAGCTTAGCGGGGGGGGATGAGCAGTTCTTC; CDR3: CASSLAGGDEQFF
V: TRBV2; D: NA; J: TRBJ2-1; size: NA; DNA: TGTGCCACCCCGAGCGCCAATGAGCAGTTCTTC; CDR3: CATPSANEQFF
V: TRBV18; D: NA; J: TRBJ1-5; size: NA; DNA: TGTGCCAGCTCACCAGAGATACTGGGACAGCCCCAGCATTTT; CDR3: CASSPEILGQPQHF
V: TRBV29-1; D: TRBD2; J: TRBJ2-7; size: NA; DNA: TGCAGCGTTGAATGGGCGGGGGAACTCTACGAGCAGTACTTC; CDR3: CSVEWAGELYEQYF
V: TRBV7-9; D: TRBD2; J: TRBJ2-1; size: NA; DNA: TGTGCCAGCAGCATTTCGACTAGCGGAAGATACAATGAGCAGTTCTTC; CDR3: CASSISTSGRYNEQFF
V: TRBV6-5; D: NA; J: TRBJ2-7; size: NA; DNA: TGTGCCAGCAGCATCACGACAGACTACGAGCAGTACTTC; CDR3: CASSITTDYEQYF
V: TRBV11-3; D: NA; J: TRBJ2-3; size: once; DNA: TGTGCCAGCAGCACTACCGGCCGCCCGGATACGCAGTATTTT; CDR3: CASSTTGRPDTQYF
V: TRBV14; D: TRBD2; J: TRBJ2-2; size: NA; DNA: TGTGCCAGCAGCCGGACTAGCGGGGCGAACACCGGGGAGCTGTTTTTT; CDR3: CASSRTSGANTGELFF
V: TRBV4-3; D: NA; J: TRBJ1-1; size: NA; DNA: TGCGCCAGCAGCCTTGGGGGCGGGAGGGTGAACACTGAAGCTTTCTTT; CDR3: CASSLGGGRVNTEAFF
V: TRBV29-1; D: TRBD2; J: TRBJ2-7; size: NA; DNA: TGCAGCGTGGGGGGGAGGACCTACGAGCAGTACTTC; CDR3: CSVGGRTYEQYF
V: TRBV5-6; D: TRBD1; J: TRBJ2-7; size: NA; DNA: TGTGCCAGCAGCGACAGGGGGATTTCCTACGAGCAGTACTTC; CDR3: CASSDRGISYEQYF
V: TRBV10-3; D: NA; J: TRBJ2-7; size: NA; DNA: TGTGCCATCAGTGAGGCGCCTAGCTACGAGCAGTACTTC; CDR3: CAISEAPSYEQYF
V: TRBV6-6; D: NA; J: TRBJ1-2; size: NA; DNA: TGTGCCAGCAAGAGGGAGAACTATGGCTACACCTTC; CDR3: CASKRENYGYTF
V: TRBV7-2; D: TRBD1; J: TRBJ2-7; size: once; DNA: TGTGCCAGCAGCGTCATCCCAGGGACAGGGTACTACGAGCAGTACTTC; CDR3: CASSVIPGTGYYEQYF
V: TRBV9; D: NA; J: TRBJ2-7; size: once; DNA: TGTGCCAGCAGCGAGAACTCCTACGAGCAGTACTTC; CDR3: CASSENSYEQYF
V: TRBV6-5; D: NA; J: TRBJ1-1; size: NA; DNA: TGTGCCAGCAGTTACGAACAGGGTGACACTGAAGCTTTCTTT; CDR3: CASSYEQGDTEAFF
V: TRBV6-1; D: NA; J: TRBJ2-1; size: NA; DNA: TGTGCCAGCAGTGGCAGGGCAACCTACAATGAGCAGTTCTTC; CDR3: CASSGRATYNEQFF
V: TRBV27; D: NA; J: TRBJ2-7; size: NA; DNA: TGTGCCAGCAGTCTAGGTACGAGCTCCTACGAGCAGTACTTC; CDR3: CASSLGTSSYEQYF
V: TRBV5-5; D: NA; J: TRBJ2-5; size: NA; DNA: TGTGCCAGCAGCCAAAAGAGCACAGGGTCAATGAAGGAGACCCAGTACTTC; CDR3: CASSQKSTGSMKETQYF